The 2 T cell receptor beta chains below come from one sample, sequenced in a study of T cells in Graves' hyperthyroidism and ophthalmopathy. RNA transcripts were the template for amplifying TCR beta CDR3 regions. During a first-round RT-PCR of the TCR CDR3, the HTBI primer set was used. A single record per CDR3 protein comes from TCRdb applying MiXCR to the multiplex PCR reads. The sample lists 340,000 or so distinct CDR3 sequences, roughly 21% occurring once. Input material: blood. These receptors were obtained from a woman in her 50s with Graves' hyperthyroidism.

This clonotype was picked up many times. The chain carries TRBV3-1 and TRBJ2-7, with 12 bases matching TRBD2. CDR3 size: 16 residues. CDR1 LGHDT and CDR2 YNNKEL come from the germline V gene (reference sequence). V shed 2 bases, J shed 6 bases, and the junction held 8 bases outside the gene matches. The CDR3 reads CASSQPRTSGRFEQYF. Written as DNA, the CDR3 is TGTGCCAGCAGCCAACCTCGAACTAGCGGGAGGTTCGAGCAGTACTTC.

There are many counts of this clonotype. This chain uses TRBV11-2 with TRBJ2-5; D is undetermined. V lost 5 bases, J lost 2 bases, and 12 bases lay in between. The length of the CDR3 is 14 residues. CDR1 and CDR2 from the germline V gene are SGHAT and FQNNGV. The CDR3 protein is CASSLSWGQETQYF. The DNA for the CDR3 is TGTGCCAGCAGCCTTAGCTGGGGACAAGAGACCCAGTACTTC.